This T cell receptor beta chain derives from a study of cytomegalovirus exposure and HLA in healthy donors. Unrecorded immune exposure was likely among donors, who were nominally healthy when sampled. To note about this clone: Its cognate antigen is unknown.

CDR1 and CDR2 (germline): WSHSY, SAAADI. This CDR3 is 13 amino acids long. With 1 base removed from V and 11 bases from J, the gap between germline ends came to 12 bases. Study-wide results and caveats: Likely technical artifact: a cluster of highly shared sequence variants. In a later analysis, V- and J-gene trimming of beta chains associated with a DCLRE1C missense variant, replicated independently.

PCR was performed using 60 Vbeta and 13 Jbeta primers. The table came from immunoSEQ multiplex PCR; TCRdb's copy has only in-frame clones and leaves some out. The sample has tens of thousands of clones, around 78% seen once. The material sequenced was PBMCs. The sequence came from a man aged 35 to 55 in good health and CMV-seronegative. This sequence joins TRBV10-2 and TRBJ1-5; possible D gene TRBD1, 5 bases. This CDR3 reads CASSEFRGGAQHF. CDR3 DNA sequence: TGCGCCAGCAGTGAGTTCCGGGGGGGGGCCCAGCATTTT.